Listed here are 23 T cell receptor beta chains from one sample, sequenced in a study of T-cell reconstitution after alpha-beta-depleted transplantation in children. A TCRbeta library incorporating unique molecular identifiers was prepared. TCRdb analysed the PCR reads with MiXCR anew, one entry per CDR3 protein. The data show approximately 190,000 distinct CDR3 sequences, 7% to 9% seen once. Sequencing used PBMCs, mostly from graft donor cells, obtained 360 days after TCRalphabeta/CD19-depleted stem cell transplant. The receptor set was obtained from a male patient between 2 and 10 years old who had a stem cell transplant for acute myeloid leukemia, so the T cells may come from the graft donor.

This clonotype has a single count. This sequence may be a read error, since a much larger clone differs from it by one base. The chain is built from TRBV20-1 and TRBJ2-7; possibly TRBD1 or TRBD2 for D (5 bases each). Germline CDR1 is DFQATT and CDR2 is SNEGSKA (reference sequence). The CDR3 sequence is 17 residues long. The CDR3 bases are TGCAGAGCTCTAGTCATTATTGAATACCGGGACCAGTACGAGCAGTACTTC. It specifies CRALVIIEYRDQYEQYF.

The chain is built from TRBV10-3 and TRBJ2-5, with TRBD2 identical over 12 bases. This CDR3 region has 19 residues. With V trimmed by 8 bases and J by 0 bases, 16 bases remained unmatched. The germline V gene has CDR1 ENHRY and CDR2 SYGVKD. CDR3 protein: CAICPLAGGTFRYQETQYF. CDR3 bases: TGTGCCATCTGTCCTCTAGCGGGGGGGACCTTCCGGTACCAAGAGACCCAGTACTTC.

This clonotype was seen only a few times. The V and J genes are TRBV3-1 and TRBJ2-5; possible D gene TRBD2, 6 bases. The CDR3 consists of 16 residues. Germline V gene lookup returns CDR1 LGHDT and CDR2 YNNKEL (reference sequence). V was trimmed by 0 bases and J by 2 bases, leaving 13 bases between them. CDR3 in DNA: TGTGCCAGCAGCCAAGATCTGGCGGGACCGCAAGAGACCCAGTACTTC. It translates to CASSQDLAGPQETQYF.

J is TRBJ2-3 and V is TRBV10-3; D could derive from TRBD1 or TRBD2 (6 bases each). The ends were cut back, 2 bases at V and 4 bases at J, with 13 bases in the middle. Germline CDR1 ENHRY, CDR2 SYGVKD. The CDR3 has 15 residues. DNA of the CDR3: TGTGCCATCAGTGAGGTGAGGGGGGCCGCAGATACGCAGTATTTT. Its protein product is CAISEVRGAADTQYF.

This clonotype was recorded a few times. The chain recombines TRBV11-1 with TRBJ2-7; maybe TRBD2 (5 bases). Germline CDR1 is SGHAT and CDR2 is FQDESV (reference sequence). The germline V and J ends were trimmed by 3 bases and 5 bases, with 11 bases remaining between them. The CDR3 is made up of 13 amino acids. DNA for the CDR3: TGTGCCAGCAGCTTTGGAGGACTTAACGAGCAGTACTTC. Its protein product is CASSFGGLNEQYF.

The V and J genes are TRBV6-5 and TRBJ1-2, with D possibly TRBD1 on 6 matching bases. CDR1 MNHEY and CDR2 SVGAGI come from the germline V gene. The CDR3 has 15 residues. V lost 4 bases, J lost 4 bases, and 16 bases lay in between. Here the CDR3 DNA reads TGTGCCAGCAGTTGGACAGCCCGGATAGGCTATGGCTACACCTTC. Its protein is CASSWTARIGYGYTF.

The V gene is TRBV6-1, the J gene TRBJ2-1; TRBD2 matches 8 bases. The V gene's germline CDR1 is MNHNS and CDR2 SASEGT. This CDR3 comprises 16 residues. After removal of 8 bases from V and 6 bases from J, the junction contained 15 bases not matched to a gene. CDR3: CASCGGEGLVCNEQFF. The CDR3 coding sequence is TGTGCCAGCTGTGGGGGAGAGGGACTAGTATGCAATGAGCAGTTCTTC.

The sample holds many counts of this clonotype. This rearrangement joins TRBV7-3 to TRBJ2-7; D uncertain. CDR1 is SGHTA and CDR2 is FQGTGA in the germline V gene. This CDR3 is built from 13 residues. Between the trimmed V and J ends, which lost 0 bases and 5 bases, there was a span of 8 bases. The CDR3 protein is CASSLTVKDEQYV. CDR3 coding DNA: TGTGCCAGCAGCTTAACGGTAAAGGACGAGCAGTACGTC.

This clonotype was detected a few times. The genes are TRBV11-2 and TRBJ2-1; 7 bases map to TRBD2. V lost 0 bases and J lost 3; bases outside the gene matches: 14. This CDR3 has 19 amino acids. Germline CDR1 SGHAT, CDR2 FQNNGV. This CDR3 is CASSLDLSPSSGLYNEQFF. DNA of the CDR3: TGTGCCAGCAGCTTAGATCTATCCCCCTCTAGCGGCCTCTACAATGAGCAGTTCTTC.

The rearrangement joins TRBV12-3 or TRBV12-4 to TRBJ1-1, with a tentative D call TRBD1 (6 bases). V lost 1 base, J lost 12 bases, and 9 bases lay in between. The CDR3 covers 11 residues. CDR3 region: CASSLGGPSFF. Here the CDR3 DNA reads TGTGCCAGCAGTTTAGGGGGGCCGTCTTTCTTT.

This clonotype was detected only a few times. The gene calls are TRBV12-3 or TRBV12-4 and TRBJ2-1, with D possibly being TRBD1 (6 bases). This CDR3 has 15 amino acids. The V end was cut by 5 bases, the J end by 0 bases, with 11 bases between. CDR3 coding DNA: TGTGCCAGCAGTGAACAGGGATACTCCTACAATGAGCAGTTCTTC. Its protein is CASSEQGYSYNEQFF.

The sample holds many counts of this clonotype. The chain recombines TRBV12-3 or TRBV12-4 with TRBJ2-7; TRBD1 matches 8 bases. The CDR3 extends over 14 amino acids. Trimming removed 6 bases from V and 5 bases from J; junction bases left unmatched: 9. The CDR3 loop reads CASSLKDRDNEQYF. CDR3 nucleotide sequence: TGTGCCAGCAGCCTGAAGGACAGGGACAACGAGCAGTACTTC.

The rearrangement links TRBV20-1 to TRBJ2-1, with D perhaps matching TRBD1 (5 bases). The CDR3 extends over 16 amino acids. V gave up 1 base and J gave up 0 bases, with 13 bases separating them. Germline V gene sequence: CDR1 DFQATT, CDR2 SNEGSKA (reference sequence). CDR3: CSARVGAESSYNEQFF. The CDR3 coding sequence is TGCAGTGCTAGAGTTGGGGCGGAAAGCTCCTACAATGAGCAGTTCTTC.

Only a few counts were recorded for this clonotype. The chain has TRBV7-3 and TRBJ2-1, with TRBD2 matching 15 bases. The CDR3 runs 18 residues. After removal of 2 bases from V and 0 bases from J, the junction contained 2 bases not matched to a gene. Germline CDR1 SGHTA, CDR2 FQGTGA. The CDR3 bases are TGTGCCAGCAGCTTAGGACTAGCGGGGGGGAGCTCCTACAATGAGCAGTTCTTC. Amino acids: CASSLGLAGGSSYNEQFF.

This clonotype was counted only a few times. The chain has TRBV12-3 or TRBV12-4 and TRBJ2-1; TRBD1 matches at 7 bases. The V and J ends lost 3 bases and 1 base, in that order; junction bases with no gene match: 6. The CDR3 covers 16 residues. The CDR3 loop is CASSFRRTGSYNEQFF. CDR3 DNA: TGTGCCAGCAGTTTTCGACGGACAGGTTCCTACAATGAGCAGTTCTTC.

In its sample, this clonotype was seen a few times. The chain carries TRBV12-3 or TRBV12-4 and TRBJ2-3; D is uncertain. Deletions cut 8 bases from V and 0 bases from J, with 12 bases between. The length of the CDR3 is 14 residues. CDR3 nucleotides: TGTGCCAGCCAGCGCCGGTCTAGCACAGATACGCAGTATTTT. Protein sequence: CASQRRSSTDTQYF.

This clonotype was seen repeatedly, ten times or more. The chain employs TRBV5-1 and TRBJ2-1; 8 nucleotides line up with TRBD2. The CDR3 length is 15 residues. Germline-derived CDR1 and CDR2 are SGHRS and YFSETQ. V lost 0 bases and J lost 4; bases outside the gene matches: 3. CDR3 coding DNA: TGCGCCAGCAGCTTGGTAGCGGGGCTGTACAATGAGCAGTTCTTC. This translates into CASSLVAGLYNEQFF. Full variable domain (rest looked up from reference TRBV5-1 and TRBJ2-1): KAGVTQTPRYLIKTRGQQVTLSCSPISGHRSVSWYQQTPGQGLQFLFEYFSETQRNKGNFPGRFSGRQFSNSRSEMNVSTLELGDSALYLCASSLVAGLYNEQFFGPGTRLTVL.

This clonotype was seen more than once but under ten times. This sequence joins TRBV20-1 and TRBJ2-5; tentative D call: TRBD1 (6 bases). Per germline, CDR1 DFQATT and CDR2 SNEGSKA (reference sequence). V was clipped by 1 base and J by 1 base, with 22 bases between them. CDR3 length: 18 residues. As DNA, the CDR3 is TGCAGTGCTAGAGGAGGACAGAGCAAGTTTCGCGGCCAAGAGACCCAGTACTTC. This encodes CSARGGQSKFRGQETQYF.

The CDR3 DNA is TGTGCCAGCAGGCGACTAGCGGGCGACTACGAGCAGTACTTC. This translates into CASRRLAGDYEQYF. The chain joins TRBV11-2 to TRBJ2-7; 10 bases line up with TRBD2. The CDR3 has 14 amino acids. The junction had 5 bases not matched to a gene; V was cut back by 6 bases and J by 3 bases. Germline CDR1 is SGHAT and CDR2 is FQNNGV.

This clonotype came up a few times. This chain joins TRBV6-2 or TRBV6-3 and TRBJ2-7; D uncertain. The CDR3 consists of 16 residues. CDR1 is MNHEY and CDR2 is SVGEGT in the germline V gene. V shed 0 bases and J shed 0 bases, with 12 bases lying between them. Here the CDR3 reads CASSYSRGSSSYEQYF. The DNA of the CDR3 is TGTGCCAGCAGTTACTCGAGAGGTTCCAGCTCCTACGAGCAGTACTTC.

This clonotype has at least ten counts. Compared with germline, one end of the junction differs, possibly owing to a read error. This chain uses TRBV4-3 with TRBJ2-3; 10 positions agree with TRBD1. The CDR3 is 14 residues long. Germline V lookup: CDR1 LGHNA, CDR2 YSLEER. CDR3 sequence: CASSQGQGEDTQYF. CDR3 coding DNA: TGCGCCAGCAGTCAAGGACAGGGGGAGGATACGCAGTATTTT.

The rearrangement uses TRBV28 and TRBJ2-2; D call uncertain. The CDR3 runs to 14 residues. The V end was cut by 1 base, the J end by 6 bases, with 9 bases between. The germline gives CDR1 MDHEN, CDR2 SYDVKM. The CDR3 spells CASSLYIVSGELFF. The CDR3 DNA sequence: TGTGCCAGCAGTTTATATATAGTTTCCGGGGAGCTGTTTTTT. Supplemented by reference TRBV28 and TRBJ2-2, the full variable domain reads DVKVTQSSRYLVKRTGEKVFLECVQDMDHENMFWYRQDPGLGLRLIYFSYDVKMKEKGDIPEGYSVSREKKERFSLILESASTNQTSMYLCASSLYIVSGELFFGEGSRLTVL.

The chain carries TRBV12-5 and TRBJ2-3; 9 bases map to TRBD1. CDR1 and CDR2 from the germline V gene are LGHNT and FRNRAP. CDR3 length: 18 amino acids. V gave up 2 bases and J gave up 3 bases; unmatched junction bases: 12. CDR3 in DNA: TGTGCTAGTGGTTTGCCGACCCCGAGGACAGGGGTGACAGATACGCAGTATTTT. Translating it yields CASGLPTPRTGVTDTQYF.